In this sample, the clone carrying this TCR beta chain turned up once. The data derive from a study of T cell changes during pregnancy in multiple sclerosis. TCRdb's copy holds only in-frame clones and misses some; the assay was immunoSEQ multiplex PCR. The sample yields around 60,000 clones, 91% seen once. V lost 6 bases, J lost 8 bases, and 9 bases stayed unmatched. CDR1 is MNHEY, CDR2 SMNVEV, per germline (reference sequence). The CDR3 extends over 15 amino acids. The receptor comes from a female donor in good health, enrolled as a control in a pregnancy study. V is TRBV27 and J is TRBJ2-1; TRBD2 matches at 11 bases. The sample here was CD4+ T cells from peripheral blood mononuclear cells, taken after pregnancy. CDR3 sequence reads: CASREVAGGQDEQFF. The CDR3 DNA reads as TGTGCCAGCAGAGAGGTAGCGGGGGGGCAGGATGAGCAGTTCTTC.